This note documents a single T cell receptor beta chain sequence. The table came from immunoSEQ multiplex PCR; TCRdb's copy has only in-frame clones and leaves some out. The table records over 65,000 clones, around 94% of them present only once. The data belong to a study of technical replicates of blood from a few donors. The CDR3 spans 16 residues. V lost 1 base to trimming and J lost 0 bases; unmatched junction nucleotides: 6. The germline CDR1 and CDR2 sequences are SGHKS and YYEKEE (reference sequence). Sequencing was carried out using T cells isolated from PBMCs. V gene TRBV5-5 combines with J gene TRBJ2-7; 8 bases map to TRBD2. This clonotype was obtained from a human donor in good health. The CDR3, as DNA: TGTGCCAGCAGCTTGAGAGTAGCGGGACCCTCCTACGAGCAGTACTTC. Its translation: CASSLRVAGPSYEQYF.